This TCR beta chain was sequenced during a study of CD8 T cells in Susac syndrome. This CDR3 spans 13 amino acids. With V trimmed by 6 bases and J by 4 bases, 4 bases remained unmatched. Germline CDR1 is LGHDT and CDR2 is YNNKEL (reference sequence). Random hexamers primed reverse transcription of about 0.45 to 1 ug RNA. Amplification of TCR beta CDR3 used immunoSEQ multiplex PCR across 54 Vbeta and 13 Jbeta. In TCRdb, the immunoSEQ multiplex PCR reads were re-called with MiXCR into one record per CDR3 protein. The sample consists of over 100,000 distinct CDR3 sequences, around 95% of them appearing once. The healthy controls were matched to patients by age and sex. The CD8+ and CD4+ T cells were negatively isolated, with the TEMRA cells enriched by FACS.

The sequence was collected from a human donor in good health. The chain joins TRBV3-1 to TRBJ2-7; 9 positions agree with TRBD1. Source material: CD4+ T cells from PBMCs. CDR3 region: CASRGTGFYEQYF. DNA of the CDR3: TGTGCCAGCAGGGGGACAGGGTTTTACGAGCAGTACTTC.